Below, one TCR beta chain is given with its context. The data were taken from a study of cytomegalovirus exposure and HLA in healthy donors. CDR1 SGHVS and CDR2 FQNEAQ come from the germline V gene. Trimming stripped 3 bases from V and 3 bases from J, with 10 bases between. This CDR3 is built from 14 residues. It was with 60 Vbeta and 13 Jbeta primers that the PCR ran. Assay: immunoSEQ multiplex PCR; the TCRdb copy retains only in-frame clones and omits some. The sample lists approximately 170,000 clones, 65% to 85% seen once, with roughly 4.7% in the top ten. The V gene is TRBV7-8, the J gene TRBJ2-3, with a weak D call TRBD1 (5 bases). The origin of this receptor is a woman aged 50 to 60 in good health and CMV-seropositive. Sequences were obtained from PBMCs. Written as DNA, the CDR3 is TGTGCCAGCAGCTTTACCAGGGCTACAGATACGCAGTATTTT. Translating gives CASSFTRATDTQYF.